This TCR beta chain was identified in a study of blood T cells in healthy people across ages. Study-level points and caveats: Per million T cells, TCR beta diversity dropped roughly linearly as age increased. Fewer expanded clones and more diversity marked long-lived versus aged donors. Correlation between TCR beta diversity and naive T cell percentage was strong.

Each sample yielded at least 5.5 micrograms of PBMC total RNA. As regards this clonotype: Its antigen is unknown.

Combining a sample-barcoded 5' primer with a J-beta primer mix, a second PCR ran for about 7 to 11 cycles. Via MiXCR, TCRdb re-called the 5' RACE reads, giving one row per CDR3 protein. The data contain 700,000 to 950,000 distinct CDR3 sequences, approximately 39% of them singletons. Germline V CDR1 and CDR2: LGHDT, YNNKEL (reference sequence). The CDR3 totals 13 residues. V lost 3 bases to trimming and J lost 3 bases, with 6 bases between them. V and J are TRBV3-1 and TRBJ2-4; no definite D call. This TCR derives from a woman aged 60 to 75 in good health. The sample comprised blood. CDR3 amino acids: CASSHQVKNIQYF. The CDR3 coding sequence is TGTGCCAGCAGCCATCAAGTCAAAAACATTCAGTACTTC.